A selection of T cell receptor beta chains follows, all from one sample in a study of cytomegalovirus exposure and HLA in healthy donors. Clones were read by immunoSEQ multiplex PCR, and TCRdb kept only the in-frame ones, dropping some. The sample records 150,000 to 200,000 clones, roughly 85% being singletons. The sequenced sample was PBMCs. The source of these receptors is a woman aged 18-29 years in good health and CMV-seronegative. Both conserved end residues are part of each CDR3. A D gene is named only where the DNA matches it firmly. Not every row has a clone size; where given, it reads once, few, many or a size class.

clone size	D gene	V gene	J gene	CDR3 DNA	CDR3 protein
.	.	TRBV7-9	TRBJ2-2	TGTTCCAGCAGCCCTCTTGGAGGATTAAACACCGGGGAGCTGTTTTTT	CSSSPLGGLNTGELFF
.	TRBD2	TRBV7-2	TRBJ2-1	TGTGCCAGCAGCTTAGCGCCTAGCGGGAGCTACAATGAGCAGTTCTTC	CASSLAPSGSYNEQFF
once	TRBD2	TRBV7-2	TRBJ2-2	TGTGCCAGCAGCTTAGTCGCCCCTAGCGGGTCGAACACCGGGGAGCTGTTTTTT	CASSLVAPSGSNTGELFF
few	.	TRBV11-3	TRBJ1-2	TGTGCCAGCAGCCCAGGGTGCGGCTACACCTTC	CASSPGCGYTF
.	TRBD2	TRBV7-8	TRBJ2-2	TGTGCCAGCAGCTTCCCCGAGCTAGCGGGAGAATGGGGCGGGGAGCTGTTTTTT	CASSFPELAGEWGGELFF
once	.	TRBV30	TRBJ2-1	TGTGCCTCTACCCAAAGCTCCTACAATGAGCAGTTCTTC	CASTQSSYNEQFF
.	TRBD1	TRBV11-2	TRBJ2-7	TGTGCCAGCAGCCGATCTGGGGACAGGGGGCAGTACTTC	CASSRSGDRGQYF
.	.	TRBV21-1	TRBJ1-2	TGTGCCAGCAGCATCCTCCGCTTAGAGACAGGTCGGGAAGGTGGCGGCTACACCTTC	CASSILRLETGREGGGYTF
.	.	TRBV19	TRBJ2-1	TGTGCCAGTAGTATAAACCGGGGTCTCAATGAGCAGTTCTTC	CASSINRGLNEQFF
once	.	TRBV2	TRBJ2-3	TGTGCCAGCAGTACCGTTTTAACTACAGATACGCAGTATTTT	CASSTVLTTDTQYF
.	TRBD2	TRBV11-3	TRBJ2-1	TGTGCCAGCAGCATTACCGGGACTAGCTACAATGAGCAGTTCTTC	CASSITGTSYNEQFF
.	TRBD1	TRBV5-1	TRBJ1-1	TGCGCCAGCAGCCCGGACAGGCTGACTGAAGCTTTCTTT	CASSPDRLTEAFF
.	TRBD2	TRBV7-7	TRBJ2-5	TGTGCCAGCAGCGTCGCCGGGGGGGGAGAGACCCAGTACTTC	CASSVAGGGETQYF
once	TRBD1	TRBV15	TRBJ1-4	TGTGCCACCAGCGAGGGTGGGCTACAGGGGAGGAATAATGAAAAACTGTTTTTT	CATSEGGLQGRNNEKLFF
.	TRBD2	TRBV7-9	TRBJ2-1	TGTGCCAGCAGCTTAGCAAGGAGACTAGCAGGTGGTGAGCAGTTCTTC	CASSLARRLAGGEQFF
.	.	TRBV25-1	TRBJ1-1	TGTGCCAGCAGTGACTCGGTATCGGGAGCCTTGAACACTGAAGCTTTCTTT	CASSDSVSGALNTEAFF
.	TRBD2	TRBV7-9	TRBJ2-2	TGTTCCAGCAGCCCCCGTGGTAGCGGGAGAACGAACACCGGGGAGCTGTTTTTT	CSSSPRGSGRTNTGELFF
.	TRBD1	TRBV9	TRBJ2-3	TGTGCCAGCAGCGTAGATGACAGGGGGCAAGATACGCAGTATTTT	CASSVDDRGQDTQYF
.	.	TRBV9	TRBJ1-2	TGTGCCAGCAGCAACAATAACCGGGAGACCTATGGCTACACCTTC	CASSNNNRETYGYTF
.	TRBD1	TRBV30	TRBJ1-5	TGTGCCTGGAAAGGGGGCGAGGATCAGCCCCAGCATTTT	CAWKGGEDQPQHF
.	.	TRBV2	TRBJ2-1	TGTGCCAGCAGCCTTCTCGTCCGGGATGAGCAGTTCTTC	CASSLLVRDEQFF
.	.	TRBV5-1	TRBJ2-7	TGCGCCAGCAGCAGCGCTATTGGGGGGGCCGCCTACGAGCAGTACTTC	CASSSAIGGAAYEQYF
.	.	TRBV7-9	TRBJ2-2	TGTGCCAGCAGCTCCTACGAAGAGGGGGCCGGGGAGCTGTTTTTT	CASSSYEEGAGELFF
.	TRBD1	TRBV4-1	TRBJ2-1	TGCGCCAGCAGCTCCGGGACAGCGAACTACAATGAGCAGTTCTTC	CASSSGTANYNEQFF
.	TRBD1	TRBV19	TRBJ1-4	TGTGCCAGTAGTATAGAACTGACAGGGGGAATTGCAACTAATGAAAAACTGTTTTTT	CASSIELTGGIATNEKLFF
.	TRBD1	TRBV7-8	TRBJ2-7	TGTGCCAGCAGCTTAGGGACAGGGGCAGCCTACGAGCAGTACTTC	CASSLGTGAAYEQYF